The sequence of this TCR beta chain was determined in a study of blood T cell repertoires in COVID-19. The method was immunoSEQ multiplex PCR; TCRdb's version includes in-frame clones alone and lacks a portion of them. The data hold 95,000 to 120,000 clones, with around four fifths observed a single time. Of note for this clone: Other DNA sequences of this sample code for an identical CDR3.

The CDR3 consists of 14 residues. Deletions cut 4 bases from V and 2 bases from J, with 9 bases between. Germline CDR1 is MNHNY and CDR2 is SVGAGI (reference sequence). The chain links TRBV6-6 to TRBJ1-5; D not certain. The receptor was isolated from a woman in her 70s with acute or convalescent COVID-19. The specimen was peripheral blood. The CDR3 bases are TGTGCCAGCAGTTCCCCGGGTGGCAATCAGCCCCAGCATTTT. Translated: CASSSPGGNQPQHF.